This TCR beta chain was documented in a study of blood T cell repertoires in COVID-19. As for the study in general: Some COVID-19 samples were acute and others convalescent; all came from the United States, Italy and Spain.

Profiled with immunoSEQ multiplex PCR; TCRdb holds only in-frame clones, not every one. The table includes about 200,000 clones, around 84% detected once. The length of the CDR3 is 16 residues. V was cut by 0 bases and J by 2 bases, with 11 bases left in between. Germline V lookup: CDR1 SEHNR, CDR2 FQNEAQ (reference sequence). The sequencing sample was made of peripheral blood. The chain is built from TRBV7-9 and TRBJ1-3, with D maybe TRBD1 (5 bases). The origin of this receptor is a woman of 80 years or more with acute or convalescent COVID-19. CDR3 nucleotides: TGTGCCAGCAGCTTAGCGGTTGGGGCCCCTGGAAACACCATATATTTT. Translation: CASSLAVGAPGNTIYF.